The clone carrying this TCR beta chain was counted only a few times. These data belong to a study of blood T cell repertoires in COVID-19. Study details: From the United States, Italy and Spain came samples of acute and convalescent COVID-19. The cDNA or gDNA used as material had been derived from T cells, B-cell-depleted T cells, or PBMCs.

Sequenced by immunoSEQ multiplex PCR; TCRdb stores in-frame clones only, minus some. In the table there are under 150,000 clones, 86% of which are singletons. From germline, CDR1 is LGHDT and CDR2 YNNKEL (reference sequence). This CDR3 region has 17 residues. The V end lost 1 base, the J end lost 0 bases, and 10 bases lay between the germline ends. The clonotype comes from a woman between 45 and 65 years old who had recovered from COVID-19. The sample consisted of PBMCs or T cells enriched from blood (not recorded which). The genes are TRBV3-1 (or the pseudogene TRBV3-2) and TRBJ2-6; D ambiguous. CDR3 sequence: CASSQVYASSGANVLTF. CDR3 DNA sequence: TGTGCCAGCAGCCAAGTGTACGCTAGCTCTGGGGCCAACGTCCTGACTTTC.